A selection of T cell receptor beta chains follows, all from one sample in a study of T cells in Graves' hyperthyroidism and ophthalmopathy. Using its own MiXCR run on the multiplex PCR reads, TCRdb lists one record per CDR3 protein. The repertoire consists of a few hundred thousand distinct CDR3 sequences, with 15% to 19% occurring once and the leading ten covering roughly 7.3%. Sequences were obtained from blood. These receptors were obtained from a woman aged 30 to 39 with Graves' hyperthyroidism. Both conserved end residues are part of each CDR3. D genes are given only for firm matches. A row's size may be missing; if present it is once, few, many or a size class.

d_call | j_call | clone_size | v_call | cdr3_nt | cdr3_aa
. | TRBJ1-1 | many | TRBV6-1 | TGTGCCAGCAGCGAGGGACGGCTAAACACTGAAGCTTTCTTT | CASSEGRLNTEAFF
TRBD1 | TRBJ2-7 | many | TRBV7-8 | TGTGCCAGCAGCGCCCCCTCGGGACAGAGGAACGAGCAGTACTTC | CASSAPSGQRNEQYF
. | TRBJ2-2 | few | TRBV20-1 | TGCAGTGCTAGAGATTATAGCGGGAACACCGGGGAGCTGTTTTTT | CSARDYSGNTGELFF
. | TRBJ2-2 | . | TRBV4-1 | TGCGCCAGCAGCCACAGATTAGTCCACGGGGAGCTGTTTTTT | CASSHRLVHGELFF
. | TRBJ2-7 | few | TRBV6-6 | TGTGCCAGCAGTTACTCAGGCATAAGGTTCTACGAGCAGTACTTC | CASSYSGIRFYEQYF
. | TRBJ2-7 | many | TRBV27 | TGTGCCAGCAGCCAACGAATTCCAAGGGGGGGCGGAGCCTACGAGCAGTACTTC | CASSQRIPRGGGAYEQYF
. | TRBJ2-1 | many | TRBV2 | TGTGCCAGCAGCTTTAGCGGTGAGCAGTTCTTC | CASSFSGEQFF
. | TRBJ2-1 | many | TRBV6-1 | TGTGCCAGCAGTTTAACGCGGGGGACAGGTCGGAATGAGCAGTTCTTC | CASSLTRGTGRNEQFF
. | TRBJ1-1 | . | TRBV28 | TGTGCCAGCAGTTTATCGGGGGGCGCTGAAGATTTCTTT | CASSLSGGAEDFF
TRBD2 | TRBJ2-3 | few | TRBV9 | TGTGCCAGCAGCCCGGGGACTAGCGGGAGAGGAGATACGCAGTATTTT | CASSPGTSGRGDTQYF
TRBD1 | TRBJ2-5 | many | TRBV20-1 | TGCAGTGCTAGAGATCTGGACAGGGAGACCCAGTACTTC | CSARDLDRETQYF
TRBD2 | TRBJ2-7 | many | TRBV5-1 | TGCGCCAGCAGCCCAGCGGGAGGAAATGGCGAGCAGTACTTC | CASSPAGGNGEQYF
TRBD2 | TRBJ2-2 | many | TRBV11-2 | TGTGCCAGCAGCTTAGGACAGCGGGAGGGTACCTCCGGGGAGCTGTTTTTT | CASSLGQREGTSGELFF
. | TRBJ1-1 | many | TRBV30 | TGTGCCTGGAGTGTACAGGAAGGTTCGGCTTTCTTT | CAWSVQEGSAFF